The subject of this entry is one T cell receptor (beta chain). The data stem from a study of blood T cell repertoires in COVID-19. The wider study: Acute and convalescent COVID-19 samples came from the United States, Italy and Spain. PBMCs, B-cell-depleted T cells, or T cells were the source of the cDNA or gDNA that made up the material.

Under the authors' procedure: Nucleated cell counts were estimated from reference gene primer amplification. Sequencing used immunoSEQ multiplex PCR; TCRdb keeps in-frame clones, though not all of them. V and J calls and clone size are copied from that table; D and trimming were computed from the DNA. Among approximately 200,000 clones listed, around 87% were seen once. The V and J ends lost 8 bases and 6 bases respectively, with 11 bases between them. This CDR3 has 11 residues. Germline CDR1 SGHTA, CDR2 FQGNSA. The sample consisted of peripheral blood. This TCR derives from a young woman with active or convalescent COVID-19. The rearrangement links TRBV7-2 to TRBJ2-7; D perhaps matches TRBD1 (5 bases). This chain's CDR3 is CASGAGPEQYF. DNA of the CDR3: TGTGCCAGCGGGGCCGGGCCCGAGCAGTACTTC.